The rows below give T cell receptor beta chains drawn from one sample of a study of cytomegalovirus exposure and HLA in healthy donors. Sequencing used immunoSEQ multiplex PCR; TCRdb keeps in-frame clones, though not all of them. This table has about 77,000 clones, 78% appearing once. Sequenced input: PBMCs. These receptors were collected from a man in his forties or fifties in good health and CMV-seronegative. The CDR3 runs from the conserved cysteine through the conserved F or W. Fields, in order: J gene, D gene, clone size, V gene, CDR3 protein, CDR3 DNA. The D gene is left open where the match is weak. Where a row states a size, it is once, few, many or the class of an expanded clone; other rows omit it.

J gene: TRBJ2-3
D gene: -
clone size: -
V gene: TRBV5-1
CDR3 protein: CASSPRTDTQYF
CDR3 DNA: TGCGCTAGCAGCCCCAGGACAGATACGCAGTATTTT

J gene: TRBJ1-2
D gene: -
clone size: -
V gene: TRBV6-6
CDR3 protein: CASSYSRGQGFGYTF
CDR3 DNA: TGTGCCAGCAGTTACTCGAGAGGTCAGGGATTTGGCTACACCTTC

J gene: TRBJ1-2
D gene: TRBD1
clone size: -
V gene: TRBV6-5
CDR3 protein: CASSYLGQGGYGYTF
CDR3 DNA: TGTGCCAGCAGTTACTTGGGACAGGGAGGCTATGGCTACACCTTC

J gene: TRBJ2-7
D gene: -
clone size: -
V gene: TRBV11-3
CDR3 protein: CASSLDGFEQYF
CDR3 DNA: TGTGCCAGCAGCTTAGACGGGTTCGAGCAGTACTTC

J gene: TRBJ2-2
D gene: TRBD1
clone size: -
V gene: TRBV14
CDR3 protein: CASSQSKKGQANTGELFF
CDR3 DNA: TGTGCCAGCAGCCAGTCTAAAAAGGGACAGGCTAACACCGGGGAGCTGTTTTTT

J gene: TRBJ2-5
D gene: -
clone size: -
V gene: TRBV4-2
CDR3 protein: CASSPRIPGSEETQYF
CDR3 DNA: TGTGCCAGCAGCCCCCGCATCCCGGGGTCAGAAGAGACCCAGTACTTC

J gene: TRBJ1-1
D gene: TRBD1
clone size: few
V gene: TRBV5-1
CDR3 protein: CASSLGGQGNTEAFF
CDR3 DNA: TGCGCCAGCAGCTTGGGCGGACAGGGGAACACTGAAGCTTTCTTT

J gene: TRBJ2-7
D gene: TRBD1
clone size: -
V gene: TRBV6-5
CDR3 protein: CASSYSVTGGWEQYF
CDR3 DNA: TGTGCCAGCAGTTACTCGGTGACAGGGGGATGGGAGCAGTACTTC

J gene: TRBJ2-3
D gene: TRBD2
clone size: few
V gene: TRBV6-4
CDR3 protein: CASSLSGGARSTQYF
CDR3 DNA: TGTGCCAGCAGTCTTAGCGGGGGGGCCCGTAGTACGCAGTATTTT

J gene: TRBJ1-1
D gene: TRBD1
clone size: -
V gene: TRBV7-2
CDR3 protein: CASSSWTGGWGTEAFF
CDR3 DNA: TGTGCCAGCAGCTCTTGGACAGGGGGTTGGGGCACTGAAGCTTTCTTT

J gene: TRBJ1-6
D gene: TRBD1
clone size: -
V gene: TRBV6-1
CDR3 protein: CASRRDRDNSPLHF
CDR3 DNA: TGTGCCAGCAGGAGGGACAGGGATAATTCACCCCTCCACTTT

J gene: TRBJ1-1
D gene: -
clone size: -
V gene: TRBV2
CDR3 protein: CASSRSGGQLNTEAFF
CDR3 DNA: TGTGCCAGCAGTCGAAGCGGTGGGCAGTTGAACACTGAAGCTTTCTTT

J gene: TRBJ1-1
D gene: TRBD1
clone size: -
V gene: TRBV18
CDR3 protein: CASSPPSGGNTEAFF
CDR3 DNA: TGTGCCAGCTCACCTCCGTCAGGGGGTAACACTGAAGCTTTCTTT

J gene: TRBJ1-4
D gene: -
clone size: -
V gene: TRBV4-2
CDR3 protein: CASSQVAQERDEKLFF
CDR3 DNA: TGTGCCAGCAGCCAAGTGGCACAGGAGAGAGATGAAAAACTGTTTTTT

J gene: TRBJ1-1
D gene: -
clone size: -
V gene: TRBV20-1
CDR3 protein: CRGGLNTEAFF
CDR3 DNA: TGCAGGGGGGGGTTGAACACTGAAGCTTTCTTT

J gene: TRBJ2-7
D gene: -
clone size: -
V gene: TRBV7-9
CDR3 protein: CASSQDGGRIGEQYF
CDR3 DNA: TGTGCCAGCAGCCAAGACGGCGGTCGGATCGGGGAGCAGTACTTC

J gene: TRBJ1-1
D gene: -
clone size: -
V gene: TRBV19
CDR3 protein: CASRRAAHTEAFF
CDR3 DNA: TGTGCCAGTAGGAGGGCAGCACACACTGAAGCTTTCTTT

J gene: TRBJ1-4
D gene: -
clone size: -
V gene: TRBV9
CDR3 protein: CASSVNPAGDEKLFF
CDR3 DNA: TGTGCCAGCAGCGTAAACCCGGCGGGGGATGAAAAACTGTTTTTT

J gene: TRBJ2-1
D gene: -
clone size: -
V gene: TRBV6-1
CDR3 protein: CATSPVNEQFF
CDR3 DNA: TGTGCCACATCTCCGGTGAATGAGCAGTTCTTC

J gene: TRBJ1-1
D gene: TRBD1
clone size: -
V gene: TRBV5-4
CDR3 protein: CASSDGTGYEAFF
CDR3 DNA: TGTGCCAGCAGCGACGGGACAGGGTATGAAGCTTTCTTT